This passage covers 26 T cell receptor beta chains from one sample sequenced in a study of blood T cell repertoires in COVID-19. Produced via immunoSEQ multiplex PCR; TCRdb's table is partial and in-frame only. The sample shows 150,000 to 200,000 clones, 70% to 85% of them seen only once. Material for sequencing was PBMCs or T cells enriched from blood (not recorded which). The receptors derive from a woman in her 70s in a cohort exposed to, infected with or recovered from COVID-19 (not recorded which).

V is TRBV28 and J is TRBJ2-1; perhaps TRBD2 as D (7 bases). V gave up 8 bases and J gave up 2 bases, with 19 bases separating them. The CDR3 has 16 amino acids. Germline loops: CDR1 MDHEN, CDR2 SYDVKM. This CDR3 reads CASRGGGTIPYNEQFF. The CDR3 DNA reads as TGTGCCAGCCGGGGAGGGGGGACTATCCCCTACAATGAGCAGTTCTTC.

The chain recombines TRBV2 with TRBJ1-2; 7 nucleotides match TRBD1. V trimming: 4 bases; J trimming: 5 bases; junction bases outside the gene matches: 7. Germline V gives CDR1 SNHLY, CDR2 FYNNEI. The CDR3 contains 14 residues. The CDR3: CASSADRTSYGYTF. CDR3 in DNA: TGTGCCAGCAGTGCGGACAGGACATCATATGGCTACACCTTC.

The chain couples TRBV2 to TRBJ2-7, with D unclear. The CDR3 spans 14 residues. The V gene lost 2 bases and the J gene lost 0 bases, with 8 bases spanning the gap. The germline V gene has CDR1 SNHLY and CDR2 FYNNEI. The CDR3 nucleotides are TGTGCCAGCAGTGAAAACAGCTACTCCTACGAGCAGTACTTC. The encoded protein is CASSENSYSYEQYF.

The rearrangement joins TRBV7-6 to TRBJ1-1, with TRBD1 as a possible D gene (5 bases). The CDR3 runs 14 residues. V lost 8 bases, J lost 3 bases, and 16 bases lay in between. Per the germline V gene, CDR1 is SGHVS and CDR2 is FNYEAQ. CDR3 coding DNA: TGTGCCAGCTCTTACCTGGGGGGGGACACTGAAGCTTTCTTT. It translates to CASSYLGGDTEAFF.

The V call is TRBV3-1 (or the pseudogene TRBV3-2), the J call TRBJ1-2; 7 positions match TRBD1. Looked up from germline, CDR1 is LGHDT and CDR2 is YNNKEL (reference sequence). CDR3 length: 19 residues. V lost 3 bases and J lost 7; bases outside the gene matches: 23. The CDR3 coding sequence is TGTGCCAGCAGCCAGCGACAGCTGAGGACCGGGACAGTATATGGTGGCTACACCTTC. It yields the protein CASSQRQLRTGTVYGGYTF.

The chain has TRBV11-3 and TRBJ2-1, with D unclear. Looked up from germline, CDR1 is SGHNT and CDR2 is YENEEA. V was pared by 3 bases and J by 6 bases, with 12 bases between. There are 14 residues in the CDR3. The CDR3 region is CASSLEPLSNEQFF. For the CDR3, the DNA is TGTGCCAGCAGCTTGGAGCCACTTAGCAATGAGCAGTTCTTC.

Here the CDR3 DNA reads TGTGCCAGCAGCCCCTCACTCCACACAGATACGCAGTATTTT. Translated, it gives CASSPSLHTDTQYF. This chain links TRBV7-9 with TRBJ2-3, with D uncertain. V gave up 5 bases and J gave up 2 bases, with 11 bases separating them. The CDR3 length is 14 residues. CDR1 and CDR2 (germline): SEHNR, FQNEAQ (reference sequence).

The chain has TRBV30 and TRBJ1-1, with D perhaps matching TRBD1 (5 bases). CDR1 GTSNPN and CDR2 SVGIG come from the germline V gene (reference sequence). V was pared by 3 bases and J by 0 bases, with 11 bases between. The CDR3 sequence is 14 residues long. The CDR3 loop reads CAWRREGLNTEAFF. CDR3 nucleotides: TGTGCCTGGAGGCGGGAGGGGTTGAACACTGAAGCTTTCTTT.

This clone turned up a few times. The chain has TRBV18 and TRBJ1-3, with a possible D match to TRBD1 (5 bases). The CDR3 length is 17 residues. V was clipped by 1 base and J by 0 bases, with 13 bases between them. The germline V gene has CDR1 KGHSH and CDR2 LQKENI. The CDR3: CASSPRGAPASGNTIYF. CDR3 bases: TGTGCCAGCTCACCACGCGGGGCCCCAGCCTCTGGAAACACCATATATTTT.

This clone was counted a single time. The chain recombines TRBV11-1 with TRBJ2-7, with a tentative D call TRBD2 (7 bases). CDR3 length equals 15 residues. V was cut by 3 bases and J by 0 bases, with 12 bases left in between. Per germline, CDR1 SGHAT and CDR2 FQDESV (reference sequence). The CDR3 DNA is TGTGCCAGCAGCTTGGGGGCTAGCGGCTCCTACGAGCAGTACTTC. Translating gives CASSLGASGSYEQYF.

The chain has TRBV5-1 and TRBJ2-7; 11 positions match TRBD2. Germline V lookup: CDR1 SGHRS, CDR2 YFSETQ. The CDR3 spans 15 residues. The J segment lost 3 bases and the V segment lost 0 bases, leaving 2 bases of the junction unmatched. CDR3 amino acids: CASSLGLAGFYEQYF. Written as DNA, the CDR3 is TGCGCCAGCAGCTTGGGACTAGCGGGATTCTACGAGCAGTACTTC.

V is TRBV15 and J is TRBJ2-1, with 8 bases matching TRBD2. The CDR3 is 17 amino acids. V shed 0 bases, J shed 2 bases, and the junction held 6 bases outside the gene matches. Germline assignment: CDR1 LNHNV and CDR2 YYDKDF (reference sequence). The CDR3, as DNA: TGTGCCACCAGCAGAGATATCAGCGGGAGAACCTACAATGAGCAGTTCTTC. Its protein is CATSRDISGRTYNEQFF.

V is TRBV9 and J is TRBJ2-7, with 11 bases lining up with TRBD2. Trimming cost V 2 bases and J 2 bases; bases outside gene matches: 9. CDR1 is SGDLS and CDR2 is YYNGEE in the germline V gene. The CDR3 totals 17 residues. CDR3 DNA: TGTGCCAGCAGCGTTTCCCCCATAGCGGGAGGGGCCTACGAGCAGTACTTC. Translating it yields CASSVSPIAGGAYEQYF.

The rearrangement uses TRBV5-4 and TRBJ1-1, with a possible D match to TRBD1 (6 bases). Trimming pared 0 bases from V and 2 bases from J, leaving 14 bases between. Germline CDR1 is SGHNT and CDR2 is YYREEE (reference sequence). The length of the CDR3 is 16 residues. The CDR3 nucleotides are TGTGCCAGCAGCTTGGGAACGGGGGGGCAAAACACTGAAGCTTTCTTT. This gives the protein CASSLGTGGQNTEAFF.

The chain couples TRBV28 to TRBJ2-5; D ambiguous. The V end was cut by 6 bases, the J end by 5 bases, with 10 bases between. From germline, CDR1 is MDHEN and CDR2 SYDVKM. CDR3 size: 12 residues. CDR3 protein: CASRPSGETQYF. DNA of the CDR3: TGTGCCAGCAGACCCTCCGGGGAGACCCAGTACTTC. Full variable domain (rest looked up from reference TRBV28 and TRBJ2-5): DVKVTQSSRYLVKRTGEKVFLECVQDMDHENMFWYRQDPGLGLRLIYFSYDVKMKEKGDIPEGYSVSREKKERFSLILESASTNQTSMYLCASRPSGETQYFGPGTRLLVL.

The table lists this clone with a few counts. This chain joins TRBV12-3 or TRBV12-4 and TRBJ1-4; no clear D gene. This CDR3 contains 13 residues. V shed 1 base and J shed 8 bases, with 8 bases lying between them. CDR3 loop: CASSLVPREKLFF. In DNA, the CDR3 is TGTGCCAGCAGTTTAGTTCCGCGGGAAAAACTGTTTTTT.

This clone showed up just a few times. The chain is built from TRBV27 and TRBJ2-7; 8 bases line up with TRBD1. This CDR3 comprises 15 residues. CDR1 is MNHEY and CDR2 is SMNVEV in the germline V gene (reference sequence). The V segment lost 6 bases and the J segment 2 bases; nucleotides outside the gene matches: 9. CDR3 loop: CASSSSNRGTYEQYF. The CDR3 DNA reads TGTGCCAGCAGCTCATCCAACAGGGGGACCTACGAGCAGTACTTC.

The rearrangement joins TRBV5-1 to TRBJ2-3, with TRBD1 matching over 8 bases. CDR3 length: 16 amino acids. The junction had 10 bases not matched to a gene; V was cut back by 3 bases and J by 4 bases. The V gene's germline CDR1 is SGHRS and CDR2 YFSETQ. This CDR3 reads CASSSTGQGHADTQYF. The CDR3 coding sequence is TGCGCCAGCAGCTCGACAGGACAGGGACACGCAGATACGCAGTATTTT. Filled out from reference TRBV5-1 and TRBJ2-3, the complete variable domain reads KAGVTQTPRYLIKTRGQQVTLSCSPISGHRSVSWYQQTPGQGLQFLFEYFSETQRNKGNFPGRFSGRQFSNSRSEMNVSTLELGDSALYLCASSSTGQGHADTQYFGPGTRLTVL.

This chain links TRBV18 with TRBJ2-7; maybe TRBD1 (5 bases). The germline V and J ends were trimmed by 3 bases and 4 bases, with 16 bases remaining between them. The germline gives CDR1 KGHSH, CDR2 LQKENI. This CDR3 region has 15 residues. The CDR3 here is CASSPNRQSSYEQYF. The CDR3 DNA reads TGTGCCAGCTCACCGAACAGGCAATCCTCATACGAGCAGTACTTC.

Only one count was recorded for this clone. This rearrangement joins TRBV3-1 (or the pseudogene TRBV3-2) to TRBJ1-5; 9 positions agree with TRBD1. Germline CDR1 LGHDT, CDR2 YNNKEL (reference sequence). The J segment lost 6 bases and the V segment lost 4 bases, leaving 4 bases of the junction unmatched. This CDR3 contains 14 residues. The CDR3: CASSLRQGGQPQHF. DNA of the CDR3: TGTGCCAGCAGCCTCCGACAGGGGGGTCAGCCCCAGCATTTT.

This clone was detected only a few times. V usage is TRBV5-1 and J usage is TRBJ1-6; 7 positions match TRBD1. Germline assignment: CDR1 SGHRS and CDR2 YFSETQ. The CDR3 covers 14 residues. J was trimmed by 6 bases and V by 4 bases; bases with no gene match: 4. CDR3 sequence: CASSLDRSNSPLHF. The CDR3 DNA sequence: TGCGCCAGCAGCCTGGACAGGAGTAATTCACCCCTCCACTTT.

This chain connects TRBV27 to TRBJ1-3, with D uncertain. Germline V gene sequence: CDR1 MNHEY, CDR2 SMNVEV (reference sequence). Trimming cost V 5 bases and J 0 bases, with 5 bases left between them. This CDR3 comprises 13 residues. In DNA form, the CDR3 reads TGTGCCAGCAGTGCTAACTCTGGAAACACCATATATTTT. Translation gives CASSANSGNTIYF.

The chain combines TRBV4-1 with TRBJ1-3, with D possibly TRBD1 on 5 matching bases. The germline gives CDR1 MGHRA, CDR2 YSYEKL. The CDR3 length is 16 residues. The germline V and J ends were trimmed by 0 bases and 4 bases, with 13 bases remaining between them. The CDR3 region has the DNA TGCGCCAGCAGCCAAGATCGGGGGGTTCGGGGAAACACCATATATTTT. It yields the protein CASSQDRGVRGNTIYF.

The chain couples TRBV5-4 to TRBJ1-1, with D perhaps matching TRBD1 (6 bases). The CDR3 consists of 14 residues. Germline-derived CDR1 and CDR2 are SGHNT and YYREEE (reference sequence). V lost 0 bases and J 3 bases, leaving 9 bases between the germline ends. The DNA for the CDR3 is TGTGCCAGCAGCTTGGGACAGGATCACACTGAAGCTTTCTTT. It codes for CASSLGQDHTEAFF.

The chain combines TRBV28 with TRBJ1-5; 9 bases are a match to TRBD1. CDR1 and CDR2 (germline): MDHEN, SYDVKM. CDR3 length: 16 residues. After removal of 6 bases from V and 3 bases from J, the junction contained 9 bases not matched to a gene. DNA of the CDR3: TGTGCCAGCAGACCTCCGGGACAGGGCGCCAATCAGCCCCAGCATTTT. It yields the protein CASRPPGQGANQPQHF.

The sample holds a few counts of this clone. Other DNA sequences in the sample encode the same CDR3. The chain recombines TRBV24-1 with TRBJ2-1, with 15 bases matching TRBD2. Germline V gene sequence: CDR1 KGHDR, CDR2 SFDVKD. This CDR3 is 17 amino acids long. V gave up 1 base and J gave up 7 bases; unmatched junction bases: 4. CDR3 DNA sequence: TGTGCCACCAGTGATTTTCGGACTAGCGGGAGGGTGAATGAGCAGTTCTTC. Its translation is CATSDFRTSGRVNEQFF.